Shown below are 16 T cell receptor beta chains from a single sample sequenced in a study of T cell responses to AZD1222 COVID-19 vaccine (dated by TCRdb to the early 2020s). Interpreted using the paper, the time point label stands for: baseline before first vaccination. The receptor library was made with the immunoSEQ multiplex PCR assay. TCRdb mirrors the immuneACCESS table, restricted to in-frame sequences. Some clones are absent from its copies; in checked studies, under half trace to an unresolved V gene, and the reason for the others is unknown. For this sample the table gives some 150,000 clones, of which 93% were detected only once. The ten largest account for about 1.9% of the sample. This sample comprised peripheral blood, obtained on day 0 of AZD1222 vaccination. Receptors were obtained from an adult in good health.

The chain has TRBV10-3 and TRBJ1-5; D ambiguous. Trimming left V 4 bases short and J 0 bases short, with 7 bases between. Germline values: CDR1 ENHRY, CDR2 SYGVKD. The CDR3 extends over 14 amino acids. The CDR3 loop reads CAISGTNSNQPQHF. CDR3 sequence (DNA): TGTGCCATCAGTGGCACTAATAGCAATCAGCCCCAGCATTTT.

This clone was counted once. The chain is built from TRBV6-2 or TRBV6-3 and TRBJ1-2, with D possibly matching TRBD1 (6 bases). The CDR3 loop spans 14 amino acids. The V gene lost 5 bases and the J gene lost 8 bases, with 18 bases spanning the gap. CDR1 and CDR2 from the germline V gene are MNHEY and SVGEGT. The CDR3 sequence is CASSLRQAARGYTF. For the CDR3, the DNA is TGTGCCAGCAGTCTGCGACAGGCGGCTCGAGGCTACACCTTC.

The chain couples TRBV12-5 to TRBJ2-2; D may be TRBD2 (6 bases). Germline assignment: CDR1 LGHNT and CDR2 FRNRAP. This CDR3 is 15 amino acids long. V was trimmed by 5 bases and J by 7 bases, leaving 17 bases between them. The CDR3 nucleotides are TGTGCTAGTGGTCCCTCCCACGGGGGAGTCGGGGAGCTGTTTTTT. Residues: CASGPSHGGVGELFF. The full variable domain, with the rest looked up from reference TRBV12-5 and TRBJ2-2, is DARVTQTPRHKVTEMGQEVTMRCQPILGHNTVFWYRQTMMQGLELLAYFRNRAPLDDSGMPKDRFSAEMPDATLATLKIQPSEPRDSAVYFCASGPSHGGVGELFFGEGSRLTVL.

J is TRBJ1-1 and V is TRBV10-3; 8 bases line up with TRBD1. CDR3 length: 14 residues. Germline V lookup: CDR1 ENHRY, CDR2 SYGVKD. V was pared by 6 bases and J by 1 base, with 4 bases of the junction left unmatched. The CDR3 bases are TGTGCCATCAGAGCTGGACAGGGGAACACTGAAGCTTTCTTT. Amino acid sequence: CAIRAGQGNTEAFF.

The chain couples TRBV6-5 to TRBJ1-1; TRBD1 agrees at 8 bases. The CDR3 is 14 amino acids. The germline V gene encodes CDR1 MNHEY and CDR2 SVGAGI. The ends lost 6 bases at V and 6 bases at J; junction bases unmatched: 9. The chain's CDR3 is CASSSATGASEAFF. The CDR3 DNA is TGTGCCAGCAGCTCCGCGACAGGGGCGTCTGAAGCTTTCTTT.

The chain links TRBV28 to TRBJ1-2; possible D gene TRBD1, 5 bases. The germline V gene has CDR1 MDHEN and CDR2 SYDVKM. V lost 4 bases and J lost 5, with 23 bases in between. The CDR3 has 17 residues. The CDR3 bases are TGTGCCAGCAGTTCCCGGGACTTCGGGAAGGGCTCGTATGGCTACACCTTC. It translates to CASSSRDFGKGSYGYTF.

The CDR3 nucleotides read TGTGCCAGCAGCTGGACAGGGGCCACCCCTGAAGCTTTCTTT. Its protein product is CASSWTGATPEAFF. This chain uses TRBV7-9 with TRBJ1-1; TRBD1 matches 9 bases. CDR1 is SEHNR, CDR2 FQNEAQ, per germline (reference sequence). The CDR3 is 14 amino acids. With 4 bases clipped from V and 6 bases from J, the junction kept 6 bases outside the gene matches. Complete variable domain (other parts from reference TRBV7-9 and TRBJ1-1): DTGVSQNPRHKITKRGQNVTFRCDPISEHNRLYWYRQTLGQGPEFLTYFQNEAQLEKSRLLSDRFSAERPKGSFSTLEIQRTEQGDSAMYLCASSWTGATPEAFFGQGTRLTVV.

The chain carries TRBV2 and TRBJ2-1, with TRBD2 matching 10 bases. The CDR3 consists of 16 residues. Per germline, CDR1 SNHLY and CDR2 FYNNEI. Trimming took 6 bases from V and 10 from J; bases not matched to a gene: 15. The CDR3 reads CASSTWSSGRAGEQFF. CDR3 bases: TGTGCCAGCAGCACCTGGTCCAGCGGGAGGGCCGGGGAGCAGTTCTTC. The variable domain in full, with the rest retrieved from reference TRBV2 and TRBJ2-1, is EPEVTQTPSHQVTQMGQEVILRCVPISNHLYFYWYRQILGQKVEFLVSFYNNEISEKSEIFDDQFSVERPDGSNFTLKIRSTKLEDSAMYFCASSTWSSGRAGEQFFGPGTRLTVL.

This rearrangement joins TRBV19 to TRBJ2-1; D might be TRBD1 (5 bases). V dropped 7 bases and J dropped 1 base, with 11 bases sitting between them. The CDR3 is made up of 14 amino acids. Germline values: CDR1 LNHDA, CDR2 SQIVND (reference sequence). Written as DNA, the CDR3 is TGTGCCAGTACCCACCGGACATCCTACAATGAGCAGTTCTTC. This encodes CASTHRTSYNEQFF.

This rearrangement joins TRBV27 to TRBJ2-7; 10 bases align to TRBD2. CDR1 is MNHEY, CDR2 SMNVEV, per germline (reference sequence). The CDR3 covers 15 residues. V dropped 2 bases and J dropped 2; count of bases not matched to a gene: 3. CDR3 nucleotides: TGTGCCAGCAGTTTAAGAGCGGGAGGGCCCTACGAGCAGTACTTC. It encodes CASSLRAGGPYEQYF.

This clone was seen a handful of times. The sample has other DNA sequences that encode this CDR3 too. The chain carries TRBV7-9 and TRBJ1-4; 12 nucleotides line up with TRBD1. The CDR3 has 17 amino acids. The V gene's germline CDR1 is SEHNR and CDR2 FQNEAQ (reference sequence). V was pared by 3 bases and J by 2 bases, with 4 bases of the junction left unmatched. The CDR3 nucleotides are TGTGCCAGCAGCTTGGGACAGGGGGCTGCCACTAATGAAAAACTGTTTTTT. As protein: CASSLGQGAATNEKLFF.

The DNA of the CDR3 is TGCAGCGTTGGATGGAGCGCAGCCCCCCACTCCGAGCAGTACTTC. Its translation: CSVGWSAAPHSEQYF. The chain is built from TRBV29-1 and TRBJ2-7; D gene unclear. Looked up from germline, CDR1 is SQVTM and CDR2 is ANQGSEA. V lost 4 bases and J 6 bases, leaving 22 bases between the germline ends. The CDR3 spans 15 residues.

This clone was picked up a small number of times. V usage is TRBV5-5 and J usage is TRBJ1-2; 10 nucleotides align to TRBD1. CDR3 length: 15 residues. Per the germline V gene, CDR1 is SGHKS and CDR2 is YYEKEE (reference sequence). Trimming took 5 bases from V and 4 from J; bases not matched to a gene: 8. CDR3 nucleotide sequence: TGTGCCAGCAGGCCCGGGACAGGGGAGGTCTATGGCTACACCTTC. Its protein is CASRPGTGEVYGYTF. Filled out from reference TRBV5-5 and TRBJ1-2, the complete variable domain reads DAGVTQSPTHLIKTRGQQVTLRCSPISGHKSVSWYQQVLGQGPQFIFQYYEKEERGRGNFPDRFSARQFPNYSSELNVNALLLGDSALYLCASRPGTGEVYGYTFGSGTRLTVV.

V and J are TRBV5-4 and TRBJ1-2, with unresolved D. V was clipped by 0 bases and J by 14 bases, with 14 bases between them. The germline CDR1 and CDR2 sequences are SGHNT and YYREEE (reference sequence). This CDR3 is 12 amino acids long. CDR3: CASSLDPGLTTF. In DNA form, the CDR3 reads TGTGCCAGCAGCTTGGACCCTGGCCTTACGACCTTC.

Only one count was recorded for this clone. The chain is built from TRBV9 and TRBJ1-4; TRBD1 aligns across 8 bases. The CDR3 is made up of 16 amino acids. The V gene end was trimmed by 0 bases and the J gene end by 6 bases; junction bases not matched to a gene: 7. CDR1 and CDR2 (germline): SGDLS, YYNGEE. The CDR3 sequence: CASSVGRGLSDEKLFF. In nucleotides, the CDR3 is TGTGCCAGCAGCGTAGGCAGGGGGCTCAGCGATGAAAAACTGTTTTTT.

V is TRBV10-3 and J is TRBJ1-1; D call uncertain. Trimming removed 7 bases from V and 0 bases from J, with 12 bases in between. The length of the CDR3 is 14 residues. Germline CDR1 and CDR2: ENHRY and SYGVKD. The CDR3 DNA reads as TGTGCCATCACCCCCGGGTCTATGAACACTGAAGCTTTCTTT. Translated, it gives CAITPGSMNTEAFF.